This T cell receptor beta chain was obtained from a study of Tregs in tolerant kidney transplant recipients. As for this clone: The antigen is undetermined.

V gave up 7 bases and J gave up 4 bases, with 16 bases separating them. Germline CDR1 is MNHEY and CDR2 is SVGAGI. The CDR3 is 14 residues long. The method was immunoSEQ multiplex PCR; TCRdb's version includes in-frame clones alone and lacks a portion of them. The sample lists about 4,800 clones; about 40% were seen once. This rearrangement joins TRBV6-5 to TRBJ1-2; D might be TRBD1 (5 bases). The sequence came from a human donor in good health. Sample: CD8+ T cells from blood cultured with allogeneic cells. The DNA for the CDR3 is TGTGCCAGCAATGACATGGGGGTTCTCTATGGCTACACCTTC. It translates to CASNDMGVLYGYTF.